This T cell receptor (beta chain) stems from a study of CD8+ T cells in alopecia areata. Findings of the study overall: Resident alphabeta T-cell populations of normal skin are likewise subject to sequencing in scalp samples.

The treatment was: oral pan-JAK inhibitor, 5-10 mg twice daily. cDNA prepared by RNA extraction and subsequent reverse transcription served as the template for sequencing. The data were produced by immunoSEQ multiplex PCR, yet TCRdb's version contains in-frame clones alone and is incomplete. Among approximately 220,000 clones, more than 30% were seen once, and the ten largest hold 0.48%. Points on this clone: Its cognate antigen is unknown.

This sequence was found in a human donor with alopecia areata. The sample was CD4+ T cells sorted from blood, taken around week 30, from a patient treated with tofacitinib.

This CDR3 is CASSPSGGNTIYF. In nucleotides, the CDR3 is TGTGCCAGCTCACCCTCAGGGGGAAACACCATATATTTT. The chain uses TRBV18 and TRBJ1-3, with D tentatively TRBD1 (5 bases). V dropped 3 bases and J dropped 4 bases, with 7 bases sitting between them. The germline V gene encodes CDR1 KGHSH and CDR2 LQKENI. The CDR3 length is 13 residues.